One sample yielded the 26 T cell receptor beta chains listed below, sequenced in a study of blood T cell repertoires in COVID-19. Using immunoSEQ multiplex PCR, the repertoire was profiled, and TCRdb retains in-frame clones only, with some absent. In the table there are hundreds of thousands of clones, 87% of which are singletons. Specimen: peripheral blood. The source of these receptors is a woman aged 45-65 years with COVID-19, enrolled during active disease.

This chain connects TRBV4-1 to TRBJ2-3; 7 bases align to TRBD2. Germline CDR1 reads MGHRA; CDR2 reads YSYEKL. This CDR3 contains 16 residues. J was trimmed by 6 bases and V by 1 base; bases with no gene match: 10. The DNA of the CDR3 is TGCGCCAGCAGCCAAGTTGGGTGGGAGGGGTCGGATACGCAGTATTTT. Amino acids: CASSQVGWEGSDTQYF.

The chain is built from TRBV10-1 and TRBJ2-1, with D perhaps TRBD1 (5 bases). Germline values: CDR1 WNHNN, CDR2 SYGVQD (reference sequence). Trimming stripped 6 bases from V and 9 bases from J, with 12 bases between. The CDR3 has 12 residues. As DNA, the CDR3 is TGCGCCAGCAGGCAGGGTTCCGGTGAGCAGTTCTTC. It encodes CASRQGSGEQFF.

This chain connects TRBV29-1 to TRBJ2-7; TRBD1 is a possible D gene (5 bases). The CDR3 runs 14 residues. Trimming pared 0 bases from V and 0 bases from J, leaving 9 bases between. Per the germline V gene, CDR1 is SQVTM and CDR2 is ANQGSEA. CDR3 DNA: TGCAGCGTTGAAGACGACAGTTCCTCCTACGAGCAGTACTTC. It yields the protein CSVEDDSSSYEQYF.

V and J are TRBV13 and TRBJ2-1; 11 bases line up with TRBD2. V trimming: 5 bases; J trimming: 4 bases; junction bases outside the gene matches: 7. Germline-derived CDR1 and CDR2 are PRHDT and FYEKMQ (reference sequence). This CDR3 is 16 amino acids long. The CDR3 reads CASSRSSSGRYNEQFF. The CDR3 coding sequence is TGTGCCAGCAGCCGGTCCTCTAGCGGGAGGTACAATGAGCAGTTCTTC.

The chain is built from TRBV18 and TRBJ1-1, with no clear D. Germline assignment: CDR1 KGHSH and CDR2 LQKENI. The CDR3 spans 13 residues. The germline V and J ends were trimmed by 4 bases and 2 bases, with 8 bases remaining between them. The CDR3 nucleotides are TGTGCCAGCTCACGTGAGAGCAACACTGAAGCTTTCTTT. Residues: CASSRESNTEAFF.

The rearrangement links TRBV9 to TRBJ2-3, with 9 bases lining up with TRBD1. With V trimmed by 4 bases and J by 2 bases, 14 bases remained unmatched. CDR1 is SGDLS, CDR2 YYNGEE, per germline. The CDR3 has 18 residues. The CDR3 sequence is CASSPSLVTGGITDTQYF. DNA for the CDR3: TGTGCCAGCAGCCCGTCGTTAGTCACAGGGGGCATCACAGATACGCAGTATTTT.

V usage is TRBV30 and J usage is TRBJ1-2; D may be TRBD1 (5 bases). Germline CDR1 is GTSNPN and CDR2 is SVGIG (reference sequence). The CDR3 is made up of 12 amino acids. Trimming removed 4 bases at V and 6 bases at J, with 12 bases between. CDR3 nucleotides: TGTGCCTGGATAGACAGTAGGAATGGCTACACCTTC. Protein: CAWIDSRNGYTF.

The V and J genes are TRBV19 and TRBJ1-5; 7 bases fit TRBD1. CDR3 length equals 16 residues. Germline V gene data show CDR1 as LNHDA and CDR2 as SQIVND (reference sequence). With 8 bases clipped from V and 0 bases from J, the junction kept 10 bases outside the gene matches. CDR3 protein: CASGMDRKHSNQPQHF. The CDR3 DNA reads as TGTGCCAGTGGAATGGACAGGAAACATAGCAATCAGCCCCAGCATTTT.

V and J are TRBV10-1 and TRBJ2-5, with 7 bases that match TRBD1. Germline assignment: CDR1 WNHNN and CDR2 SYGVQD (reference sequence). Unmatched junction bases numbered 5, after V lost 3 bases and J lost 4 bases. The CDR3 has 14 residues. CDR3 bases: TGCGCCAGCAGTGATGGATACAGGGGAGAGACCCAGTACTTC. As protein: CASSDGYRGETQYF.

The rearrangement joins TRBV7-2 to TRBJ2-7; D is possibly TRBD1 (6 bases). V lost 1 base and J lost 2, with 12 bases in between. The CDR3 covers 15 residues. In germline, CDR1 is SGHTA, CDR2 FQGNSA. This CDR3 reads CASSLGSGAPYEQYF. The CDR3 DNA sequence: TGTGCCAGCAGCTTAGGTTCAGGGGCTCCCTACGAGCAGTACTTC.

CDR3 residues: CASSYEGDYEQYF. The CDR3 DNA sequence: TGTGCCAGCAGTTACGAGGGGGATTACGAGCAGTACTTC. The chain couples TRBV6-5 to TRBJ2-7; the D gene is possibly TRBD1 (6 bases). The CDR3 extends over 13 amino acids. CDR1 and CDR2 from the germline V gene are MNHEY and SVGAGI. Deletions cut 2 bases from V and 4 bases from J, with 9 bases between.

J is TRBJ2-2 and V is TRBV15; TRBD2 aligns across 16 bases. The CDR3 extends over 22 amino acids. V lost 1 base to trimming and J lost 5 bases; unmatched junction nucleotides: 16. Germline V CDR1 and CDR2: LNHNV, YYDKDF (reference sequence). The CDR3 nucleotides read TGTGCCACCAGCAGAGTCTATAGGTTGGGACTAGCGGGAGGGCCTCGAACCGGGGAGCTGTTTTTT. It is translated as CATSRVYRLGLAGGPRTGELFF.

V usage is TRBV3-1 (or the pseudogene TRBV3-2) and J usage is TRBJ2-7; D gene unclear. Trimming removed 4 bases from V and 7 bases from J, with 8 bases in between. Germline lookup yields CDR1 LGHDT and CDR2 YNNKEL (reference sequence). CDR3 length: 11 amino acids. The CDR3 nucleotides read TGTGCCAGCAGCCGAGAGAGAGAGCAGTACTTC. Its protein product is CASSREREQYF.

The chain combines TRBV4-1 with TRBJ2-5, with TRBD1 identical over 10 bases. The V gene's germline CDR1 is MGHRA and CDR2 YSYEKL. The V gene end was trimmed by 4 bases and the J gene end by 12 bases; junction bases not matched to a gene: 5. The length of the CDR3 is 12 residues. The CDR3 nucleotides read TGCGCCAGCAGCCCCGGGACAGGGGTTGAGTACTTC. Its protein product is CASSPGTGVEYF.

The V and J genes are TRBV5-1 and TRBJ1-1, with 8 bases matching TRBD1. The V gene's germline CDR1 is SGHRS and CDR2 YFSETQ. The CDR3 is 14 amino acids. Trimming at V came to 0 bases and at J to 8 bases, leaving 6 bases not matched to a gene. The CDR3 spells CASSLEDRAPEAFF. DNA for the CDR3: TGCGCCAGCAGCTTGGAGGACAGGGCCCCCGAAGCTTTCTTT.

On this clone: Other DNA sequences in the same sample also yield this CDR3. The chain joins TRBV5-1 to TRBJ2-2; the D is unclear. Germline CDR1 and CDR2: SGHRS and YFSETQ. The CDR3 sequence is 13 residues long. The V end was cut by 0 bases, the J end by 6 bases, with 6 bases between. Here the CDR3 DNA reads TGCGCCAGCAGCTTGGCAGGTCCCGGGGAGCTGTTTTTT. The encoded protein is CASSLAGPGELFF.

The chain links TRBV24-1 to TRBJ1-1; weak D call: TRBD1 (5 bases). Germline values: CDR1 KGHDR, CDR2 SFDVKD. V shed 0 bases and J shed 11 bases, with 12 bases lying between them. The length of the CDR3 is 13 residues. The CDR3: CATSDLQGRTAFF. In DNA, the CDR3 is TGTGCCACCAGTGATTTGCAGGGTAGGACGGCTTTCTTT.

J is TRBJ2-1 and V is TRBV6-5, with D possibly matching TRBD2 (5 bases). Germline-derived CDR1 and CDR2 are MNHEY and SVGAGI. The CDR3 runs 15 residues. Trimming pared 7 bases from V and 0 bases from J, leaving 13 bases between. Written as DNA, the CDR3 is TGTGCCAGCACTCTGGACGGGAACTCCTACAATGAGCAGTTCTTC. Translated, it gives CASTLDGNSYNEQFF.

This chain connects TRBV15 to TRBJ2-5, with D maybe TRBD2 (7 bases). V was clipped by 5 bases and J by 5 bases, with 15 bases between them. The CDR3 runs to 14 residues. Germline CDR1 LNHNV, CDR2 YYDKDF (reference sequence). Here the CDR3 DNA reads TGTGCCACCAGCGGTGGGGGGGCGTTTGAGACCCAGTACTTC. Translating gives CATSGGGAFETQYF.

This clone was observed once. This rearrangement joins TRBV7-9 to TRBJ2-1, with 7 nucleotides matching TRBD2. The trim removed 4 bases at V and 7 bases at J, leaving 7 bases unmatched. The germline V gene encodes CDR1 SEHNR and CDR2 FQNEAQ (reference sequence). CDR3 size: 14 residues. The CDR3 loop is CASSWEGQANEQFF. CDR3 bases: TGTGCCAGCAGCTGGGAGGGGCAAGCGAATGAGCAGTTCTTC.

This chain links TRBV4-3 with TRBJ2-1, with TRBD2 as a possible D gene (5 bases). The CDR3 has 15 residues. V lost 0 bases and J 7 bases, leaving 13 bases between the germline ends. The germline V gene has CDR1 LGHNA and CDR2 YSLEER. CDR3 in amino acids: CASSQDLRGLNEQFF. CDR3 coding DNA: TGCGCCAGCAGCCAAGATCTACGAGGGCTGAATGAGCAGTTCTTC.

This chain uses TRBV10-1 with TRBJ2-3; 10 bases agree with TRBD2. Germline loops: CDR1 WNHNN, CDR2 SYGVQD (reference sequence). Losses at the gene ends were 6 bases for V and 4 bases for J; bases not matched to a gene: 4. The CDR3 covers 14 residues. The CDR3 loop reads CASSLAGAPDTQYF. The CDR3 DNA sequence: TGCGCCAGCAGCCTAGCGGGAGCGCCAGATACGCAGTATTTT.

The chain combines TRBV6-5 with TRBJ2-7; D not resolved. This CDR3 has 14 amino acids. Looked up from germline, CDR1 is MNHEY and CDR2 is SVGAGI. The V end was cut by 3 bases, the J end by 2 bases, with 11 bases between. In DNA form, the CDR3 reads TGTGCCAGCAGTTATATCGACGGAGCCTACGAGCAGTACTTC. Protein product: CASSYIDGAYEQYF.

The chain is built from TRBV3-1 (or the pseudogene TRBV3-2) and TRBJ2-5; 8 bases are a match to TRBD2. V gave up 5 bases and J gave up 4 bases; unmatched junction bases: 12. The CDR3 is 16 residues long. Looked up from germline, CDR1 is LGHDT and CDR2 is YNNKEL (reference sequence). The CDR3 DNA reads TGTGCCAGCAGCTCTGGAGTCAGCGGGAGACGAGAGACCCAGTACTTC. The encoded protein is CASSSGVSGRRETQYF.

The chain joins TRBV11-2 to TRBJ1-4, with 7 bases aligning to TRBD1. With V trimmed by 5 bases and J by 11 bases, 14 bases remained unmatched. Looked up from germline, CDR1 is SGHAT and CDR2 is FQNNGV. The CDR3 is 15 residues long. The DNA for the CDR3 is TGTGCCAGCAGCCAAAGCGGAGGGGGCGCGGGGAAACTGTTTTTT. It specifies CASSQSGGGAGKLFF.

V and J are TRBV5-1 and TRBJ2-7, with TRBD1 identical over 7 bases. The germline V gene has CDR1 SGHRS and CDR2 YFSETQ. V dropped 4 bases and J dropped 6; count of bases not matched to a gene: 25. The CDR3 is made up of 19 amino acids. This chain's CDR3 is CASSLGPTPSGKAGGEQYF. The CDR3 nucleotides are TGCGCCAGCAGCCTGGGCCCTACTCCATCGGGGAAAGCAGGGGGCGAGCAGTACTTC.